These 14 T cell receptor beta chains came from one sample sequenced in a study of shared clonotypes between healthy human individuals. Assay used: immunoSEQ multiplex PCR; TCRdb lists only in-frame clones, some missing. The sample has roughly 2.5 million clones, more than 80% seen once. The sequencing input was naive CD4+ T cells sorted from blood. This sample's subset: CD45RA+ positively selected. Every receptor here comes from a man younger than 35 in good health.

This sequence joins TRBV5-1 and TRBJ2-3, with 7 nucleotides matching TRBD2. The length of the CDR3 is 14 residues. The V gene's germline CDR1 is SGHRS and CDR2 YFSETQ. V shed 3 bases, J shed 6 bases, and the junction held 7 bases outside the gene matches. CDR3 region: CASSSWGGTDTQYF. As DNA, the CDR3 is TGCGCCAGCAGCTCCTGGGGGGGTACGGATACGCAGTATTTT.

This rearrangement joins TRBV11-2 to TRBJ2-7, with D tentatively TRBD2 (6 bases). There are 15 residues in the CDR3. Germline CDR1 SGHAT, CDR2 FQNNGV. Deletions cut 1 base from V and 4 bases from J, with 14 bases between. This CDR3 reads CASSLGAGTGYEQYF. CDR3 DNA: TGTGCCAGCAGCTTAGGTGCGGGGACGGGTTACGAGCAGTACTTC.

The chain employs TRBV2 and TRBJ2-3, with TRBD2 as a possible D gene (7 bases). V was pared by 5 bases and J by 5 bases, with 20 bases between. The CDR3 covers 16 residues. Looked up from germline, CDR1 is SNHLY and CDR2 is FYNNEI. CDR3 sequence (DNA): TGTGCCAGCAGTAAAAGGATGGGGGGGCACGGAGATACGCAGTATTTT. It codes for CASSKRMGGHGDTQYF.

The rearrangement uses TRBV6-5 and TRBJ2-7; 7 nucleotides align to TRBD2. Germline CDR1 is MNHEY and CDR2 is SVGAGI. The V and J ends lost 10 bases and 3 bases, in that order; junction bases with no gene match: 9. CDR3 length equals 13 residues. The CDR3 spells CATTRERDYEQYF. CDR3 DNA sequence: TGTGCCACGACACGGGAGCGGGACTACGAGCAGTACTTC.

The rearrangement joins TRBV28 to TRBJ2-7; D is possibly TRBD1 or TRBD2 (6 bases each). The CDR3 sequence is 15 residues long. Trimming pared 4 bases from V and 6 bases from J, leaving 19 bases between. Germline CDR1 MDHEN, CDR2 SYDVKM. CDR3 bases: TGTGCCAGCAGTTCTGGTGGGGGGCGTAATGGCGAGCAGTACTTC. Translation gives CASSSGGGRNGEQYF.

The CDR3 region is CASSPGGGPTDTQYF. In nucleotides, the CDR3 is TGTGCCAGCAGTCCGGGGGGGGGTCCGACAGATACGCAGTATTTT. The chain couples TRBV28 to TRBJ2-3; 8 bases align to TRBD2. The germline gives CDR1 MDHEN, CDR2 SYDVKM. The CDR3 is 15 amino acids. Trimming cost V 5 bases and J 3 bases; bases outside gene matches: 7.

V and J are TRBV11-3 and TRBJ1-1, with D perhaps matching TRBD1 (6 bases). V lost 1 base and J 8 bases, leaving 11 bases between the germline ends. This CDR3 has 13 amino acids. Per germline, CDR1 SGHNT and CDR2 YENEEA. CDR3: CASSLGRDREAFF. Written as DNA, the CDR3 is TGTGCCAGCAGCTTAGGCCGAGACAGGGAAGCTTTCTTT.

This chain links TRBV18 with TRBJ1-2; D call uncertain. The CDR3 extends over 15 amino acids. V gave up 2 bases and J gave up 8 bases, with 18 bases separating them. Germline CDR1 KGHSH, CDR2 LQKENI. The CDR3 bases are TGTGCCAGCTCACCAGGTCCGGGCGTAGAGTACGGCTACACCTTC. Protein product: CASSPGPGVEYGYTF.

The genes are TRBV7-2 and TRBJ2-7; the match to TRBD1 covers 7 bases. V trimming: 3 bases; J trimming: 9 bases; junction bases outside the gene matches: 5. Per germline, CDR1 SGHTA and CDR2 FQGNSA. The length of the CDR3 is 12 residues. In nucleotides, the CDR3 is TGTGCCAGCAGCTTTCCAGGGGGTATGCAGTACTTC. Its protein is CASSFPGGMQYF.

V is TRBV7-2 and J is TRBJ2-7, with D hard to call. V shed 5 bases and J shed 8 bases, with 13 bases lying between them. Per germline, CDR1 SGHTA and CDR2 FQGNSA. This CDR3 has 12 residues. The CDR3 coding sequence is TGTGCCAGCAGCCCTACCAGCGAAAAGCAGTACTTC. Encoded protein: CASSPTSEKQYF.

V gene TRBV4-1 combines with J gene TRBJ2-4, with unresolved D. CDR1 is MGHRA, CDR2 YSYEKL, per germline. The CDR3 totals 14 residues. V gave up 0 bases and J gave up 12 bases, with 15 bases separating them. CDR3 in DNA: TGCGCCAGCAGCCAAGATCTGAGAGACACCTCTCAGTACTTC. It encodes CASSQDLRDTSQYF.

The V and J genes are TRBV29-1 and TRBJ1-1, with D uncertain. In germline, CDR1 is SQVTM, CDR2 ANQGSEA. The CDR3 consists of 16 residues. Trimming pared 1 base from V and 7 bases from J, leaving 22 bases between. The CDR3 is CSVEGHRTTTNREAFF. Written as DNA, the CDR3 is TGCAGCGTTGAAGGGCACCGGACCACGACTAACCGTGAAGCTTTCTTT.

V and J are TRBV7-2 and TRBJ2-7; 8 nucleotides match TRBD1. J gave up 2 bases and V 0 bases, and 3 bases lay outside the gene matches. Germline V CDR1 and CDR2: SGHTA, FQGNSA. The CDR3 extends over 15 amino acids. For the CDR3, the DNA is TGTGCCAGCAGCTTAGCTGAGGGACAGGCCTACGAGCAGTACTTC. Its protein product is CASSLAEGQAYEQYF.

The chain is built from TRBV5-4 and TRBJ2-1; 9 bases align to TRBD2. The CDR3 has 15 residues. With 0 bases clipped from V and 5 bases from J, the junction kept 3 bases outside the gene matches. The germline gives CDR1 SGHNT, CDR2 YYREEE (reference sequence). In nucleotides, the CDR3 is TGTGCCAGCAGCTTGGATAGCGGGAGACACAATGAGCAGTTCTTC. Translated: CASSLDSGRHNEQFF.